These T cell receptor beta chains were read from a single sample in a study of blood T cell repertoires in COVID-19. Sequenced by immunoSEQ multiplex PCR; TCRdb stores in-frame clones only, minus some. The sample has some 250,000 clones; 80% to 85% are singletons. The sample taken for sequencing was peripheral blood. These TCRs come from a man aged 35 to 55 with acute or convalescent COVID-19. CDR3s include the opening cysteine and the closing phenylalanine or tryptophan. Fields, in order: V gene, D gene, J gene, clone size, CDR3 protein, CDR3 DNA. D genes are given only for firm matches. Not all rows give a size; the values are once, few, many and, for expanded clones, a class.

TRBV6-2/TRBV6-3	TRBD1	TRBJ1-2	.	CASSDWDRGAINYGYTF	TGTGCCAGCAGTGACTGGGACAGGGGCGCGATTAACTATGGCTACACCTTC
TRBV15	.	TRBJ1-2	.	CATSREYRLGAYGYTF	TGTGCCACCAGCAGAGAATATCGACTTGGGGCCTATGGCTACACCTTC
TRBV7-9	TRBD2	TRBJ2-7	.	CASSMGLAGEEQYF	TGTGCCAGCAGCATGGGACTAGCGGGAGAGGAGCAGTACTTC
TRBV19	TRBD2	TRBJ2-1	.	CASGLAGRNEQFF	TGTGCCAGCGGACTAGCGGGGCGCAATGAGCAGTTCTTC
TRBV7-2	TRBD1	TRBJ1-5	.	CASSLVGTDSNQPQHF	TGTGCCAGCAGCTTAGTTGGGACAGATAGCAATCAGCCCCAGCATTTT
TRBV5-5	.	TRBJ1-2	once	CASSPLGREGDGYTF	TGTGCCAGCAGCCCCCTGGGCAGGGAGGGGGATGGCTACACCTTC
TRBV7-9	TRBD2	TRBJ2-1	once	CASSPVAGGYNEQFF	TGTGCCAGCAGCCCTGTAGCGGGAGGGTACAATGAGCAGTTCTTC
TRBV30	.	TRBJ1-2	.	CAWSPGSNYGYTF	TGTGCCTGGAGTCCAGGCAGTAACTATGGCTACACCTTC
TRBV5-1	.	TRBJ2-5	few	CASSSTPGAGETQYF	TGCGCCAGCAGCTCAACCCCAGGGGCAGGAGAGACCCAGTACTTC
TRBV6-6	TRBD1	TRBJ2-3	.	CASSKRQGGAPDTQYF	TGTGCCAGCAGTAAGCGACAGGGTGGAGCGCCAGATACGCAGTATTTT
TRBV11-2	.	TRBJ2-5	.	CASSLEVSRAQYF	TGTGCCAGCAGCTTAGAGGTCAGTCGGGCCCAGTACTTC
TRBV27	TRBD1	TRBJ1-4	.	CASSFQGQGFRTNEKLFF	TGTGCCAGCAGTTTTCAGGGACAGGGTTTCAGGACTAATGAAAAACTGTTTTTT
TRBV9	.	TRBJ1-1	.	CASSVSAGDYTEAFF	TGTGCCAGCAGCGTCTCCGCAGGCGATTACACTGAAGCTTTCTTT
TRBV4-2	TRBD1	TRBJ1-4	many	CASSQEGSRQGYEKLFF	TGTGCCAGCAGCCAAGAGGGATCCCGACAGGGCTATGAAAAACTGTTTTTT